This paragraph reports one T cell receptor (beta chain). Its matching antigen is unknown. TCRB transcripts that were expressed got sequenced, as all of the isolated RNA had been reverse transcribed. The assay was immunoSEQ multiplex PCR, and TCRdb's table has in-frame clones only and misses some. The data show hundreds of thousands of clones, 15% to 20% seen once. This sample was included in a study of beta chain features in type 1 diabetes. Study-wide results and caveats: The analysis here could not establish whether HLA type shapes TCRB rearrangement. Shortening of TCRB CDR3s, moderate but significant, appeared in all four CD4+ subsets of Type 1 diabetes patients. At VDJ recombination sites, type 1 diabetes patients had fewer insertions and more deleted nucleotides.

CDR3 length: 17 amino acids. After removal of 0 bases from V and 3 bases from J, the junction contained 12 bases not matched to a gene. CDR1 and CDR2 from the germline V gene are SGHNT and YYREEE (reference sequence). This TCR was sampled from a woman between 18 and 30 years old in good health. Sequencing used naive CD4+ T cells from blood. The chain couples TRBV5-4 to TRBJ2-7, with 7 nucleotides matching TRBD1. The CDR3 protein is CASSLDLGQQYFYEQYF. The CDR3 DNA follows: TGTGCCAGCAGCTTGGATCTGGGACAGCAGTACTTCTACGAGCAGTACTTC. Using reference TRBV5-4 and TRBJ2-7 for the parts outside the CDR3, the full variable domain is ETGVTQSPTHLIKTRGQQVTLRCSSQSGHNTVSWYQQALGQGPQFIFQYYREEENGRGNFPPRFSGLQFPNYSSELNVNALELDDSALYLCASSLDLGQQYFYEQYFGPGTRLTVT.